This T cell receptor beta chain was documented in a study of shared clonotypes between healthy human individuals. Study-wide points: Generation probabilities were higher for clonotypes shared across all four sorted-subset donors than for unshared ones. Compared with memory subsets, naive subsets generally had larger estimated richness.

Only Caucasian adults living in Nashville, Tennessee served as donors. In regard to this clone: What it recognizes is unknown.

The CDR3 runs to 14 residues. CDR1 is MNHNY, CDR2 SVGAGI, per germline (reference sequence). V lost 7 bases to trimming and J lost 1 base; unmatched junction nucleotides: 6. Measured with immunoSEQ multiplex PCR; TCRdb has only the in-frame clones, and not every one. The sample holds around 200,000 clones, 60% to 75% seen once. The receptor was isolated from a man younger than 45 in good health. Sequenced: memory CD4+ T cells sorted from blood. Regarding subset: CD45RA-negative fraction. J is TRBJ2-7 and V is TRBV6-6; TRBD1 aligns across 8 bases. The CDR3 DNA sequence: TGTGCCAGCAATATACAGGGGGTTTCCTACGAGCAGTACTTC. This codes for CASNIQGVSYEQYF.